This T cell receptor beta chain was documented in a study of shared clonotypes between healthy human individuals. Study observations and caveats: The sole specimen, blood, was sampled, and tissue repertoires likely differ.

As to this clone: Its target is unknown.

Caucasian adults living in Nashville, Tennessee, provided all samples. This CDR3 spans 13 amino acids. V was clipped by 4 bases and J by 0 bases, with 6 bases between them. In germline, CDR1 is KGHSH, CDR2 LQKENI. Over several immunoSEQ plates, each subset's genomic DNA was distributed in even portions. Tens of thousands of T cell genomes (roughly 190 ng DNA) went into each sorted-subset replicate. This table comes from immunoSEQ multiplex PCR, and its TCRdb copy is limited to in-frame clones, with some not included. The sample lists 2,500,000 or so clones; just under 95% were seen once. Sequencing was done on a sample of naive CD4+ T cells from PBMCs. Subset described: CD45RA+ positively selected. The rearrangement joins TRBV18 to TRBJ2-5, with D hard to call. The TCR comes from a man younger than 30 in good health. Some clones in this sample may be carry-over from other donors' samples. CDR3 amino acids: CASSRSYQETQYF. The CDR3 region has the DNA TGTGCCAGCTCACGATCGTACCAAGAGACCCAGTACTTC.